The clone carrying this T cell receptor (beta chain) was observed a handful of times. Its antigen is undetermined. The DNA ends 3 residues before the CDR3 does, and the rest of the CDR3 is filled in from the germline J gene. This record belongs to a study of T cell clonality in common variable immunodeficiency. Study results and caveats: CVID subjects shared fewer TCRbeta clones than healthy controls did. Reportedly, TCR beta sequences from common variable immunodeficiency showed fewer deletions and N-nucleotide insertions.

CDR3 length: 13 residues. Trimming took off 6 bases at V and 4 bases at J, with 12 bases between the two ends. Germline assignment: CDR1 WSHSY and CDR2 SAAADI. Method: immunoSEQ multiplex PCR; TCRdb's copy keeps in-frame clones and lacks some. The profile covers 80,000 or so clones, none occurring a single time. Each donor provided about 5 to 9 ml of heparinized whole blood. The sample consisted of peripheral blood mononuclear cells. The sequence derives from a person aged 18-70 years in good health. J is TRBJ1-2 and V is TRBV10-2, with D maybe TRBD1 (6 bases). CDR3 in amino acids: CASRGAGGYGYTF. CDR3 bases read: TGCGCCAGCAGGGGGGCGGGCGGCTATGGC.